This record looks at one T cell receptor beta chain sequence and its context. These data belong to a study of beta chain features in type 1 diabetes. TCRB transcripts that were expressed got sequenced, as all of the isolated RNA had been reverse transcribed. Sequencing used immunoSEQ multiplex PCR; TCRdb keeps in-frame clones, though not all of them. The sample lists about 240,000 clones, about 25% occurring once. The CDR3 runs 12 residues. Trimming took 6 bases from V and 7 from J, leaving 9 bases between them. The germline V gene has CDR1 SGHTA and CDR2 FQGNSA. Input material: central memory CD4+ T cells from blood. This clonotype was obtained from a man aged 30 to 39 in good health. The J gene is TRBJ2-2, the V gene TRBV7-2; D is uncertain. CDR3 sequence (DNA): TGTGCCAGCAGATCGCTTGTCGGGGAGCTGTTTTTT. It encodes CASRSLVGELFF.